One and the same sample provided the 8 T cell receptor beta chains below, sequenced in a study of early T cells in non-severe SARS-CoV-2 infection (dated by TCRdb to about 2021). Receptors were amplified or captured by 5' RACE. For sequencing, a NextSeq 500 was employed. In TCRdb, the public reads were trimmed at Q25 with fastp and aligned with MiXCR, with productive beta chains retained. Identical CDR3 protein sequences are pooled into one entry, listed with their most common genes and DNA. Across this sample there are 65,000 to 80,000 distinct CDR3 sequences, with about 13% seen only once. The ten largest clones represent roughly 6% of the sample. Sequenced: whole blood. The receptors here all came from an adult who was a healthcare worker with PCR-confirmed SARS-CoV-2 infection or an uninfected control (not recorded which).

Only a few counts were recorded for this clonotype. This sequence joins TRBV7-9 and TRBJ2-7; the match to TRBD2 covers 7 bases. The CDR3 length is 19 residues. V gave up 4 bases and J gave up 5 bases; unmatched junction bases: 23. Germline V CDR1 and CDR2: SEHNR, FQNEAQ (reference sequence). This CDR3 reads CASSSLKGSGPGLTDEQYF. In nucleotides, the CDR3 is TGTGCCAGCAGCTCCCTTAAAGGTAGCGGGCCAGGATTAACCGACGAGCAGTACTTC. The full variable domain, completed using reference TRBV7-9 and TRBJ2-7, is DTGVSQNPRHKITKRGQNVTFRCDPISEHNRLYWYRQTLGQGPEFLTYFQNEAQLEKSRLLSDRFSAERPKGSFSTLEIQRTEQGDSAMYLCASSSLKGSGPGLTDEQYFGPGTRLTVT.

This rearrangement joins TRBV27 to TRBJ1-1; 7 nucleotides align to TRBD1. Germline CDR1 is MNHEY and CDR2 is SMNVEV (reference sequence). The CDR3 has 14 amino acids. V lost 5 bases and J lost 5; bases outside the gene matches: 8. CDR3 sequence: CASSLRQGSTEAFF. The CDR3, as DNA: TGTGCCAGCAGTCTGCGACAGGGTAGTACTGAAGCTTTCTTT.

This clonotype was recorded at least ten times. V is TRBV7-8 and J is TRBJ1-1; the match to TRBD1 covers 9 bases. CDR3 length: 14 residues. Germline V lookup: CDR1 SGHVS, CDR2 FQNEAQ. The V segment lost 5 bases and the J segment 11 bases; nucleotides outside the gene matches: 12. CDR3: CASSKDRGRGWAFF. The CDR3 DNA reads TGTGCCAGCAGCAAGGACAGGGGACGTGGATGGGCTTTCTTT.

This clonotype was seen ten or more times. The chain combines TRBV6-5 with TRBJ1-1; 11 bases align to TRBD1. Germline V gene lookup returns CDR1 MNHEY and CDR2 SVGAGI. The CDR3 contains 15 residues. Germline trimming cut 7 bases from V and 10 bases from J; bases unmatched to any gene: 14. The CDR3 nucleotides read TGTGCCAGCAAGCGGACAGGGGGCGAGGCGGTTGGAGCTTTCTTT. It is translated as CASKRTGGEAVGAFF.

This chain connects TRBV5-6 to TRBJ2-7; TRBD1 matches 7 bases. Germline loops: CDR1 SGHDT, CDR2 YYEEEE. This CDR3 has 14 residues. V shed 1 base, J shed 1 base, and the junction held 2 bases outside the gene matches. The CDR3 spells CASSLHRGSYEQYF. CDR3 nucleotides: TGTGCCAGCAGCTTGCACAGGGGATCCTACGAGCAGTACTTC.

This clonotype was found a few times. The V call is TRBV5-1, the J call TRBJ2-1; tentative D call: TRBD2 (6 bases). This CDR3 is 14 amino acids long. Trimming stripped 3 bases from V and 1 base from J, with 8 bases between. Germline lookup yields CDR1 SGHRS and CDR2 YFSETQ. In DNA form, the CDR3 reads TGCGCCAGCAGCTCGGAGGGGTCCTACAATGAGCAGTTCTTC. Its protein is CASSSEGSYNEQFF.

This clonotype occurred a few times. The chain links TRBV10-3 to TRBJ1-2; no definite D call. Germline V gene lookup returns CDR1 ENHRY and CDR2 SYGVKD. Trimming took 3 bases from V and 2 from J, leaving 7 bases between them. The length of the CDR3 is 13 residues. The CDR3 region is CAISEVKNYGYTF. The CDR3 DNA follows: TGTGCCATCAGTGAAGTCAAGAACTATGGCTACACCTTC.

Only a few counts were recorded for this clonotype. The chain joins TRBV5-1 to TRBJ2-7; D is possibly TRBD2 (5 bases). The V end lost 0 bases, the J end lost 2 bases, and 9 bases lay between the germline ends. There are 14 residues in the CDR3. Germline-derived CDR1 and CDR2 are SGHRS and YFSETQ. The CDR3, as DNA: TGCGCCAGCAGCTTGGTGAGCGGTCCCTACGAGCAGTACTTC. Its protein is CASSLVSGPYEQYF.